This entry is about one T cell receptor beta chain. These data originate in a study of blood T cell repertoires in COVID-19. The overall study: The United States, Italy and Spain were the sources of the acute and convalescent COVID-19 samples.

In the authors' workflow: Estimation of nucleated cell counts relied on the amplification of reference gene primers. The method was immunoSEQ multiplex PCR; TCRdb's version includes in-frame clones alone and lacks a portion of them. D and trimming were read from the DNA, whereas the V and J calls and clone size are those reported in that table. The sample holds hundreds of thousands of clones, about 80% seen once. The ends were cut back, 10 bases at V and 4 bases at J, with 19 bases in the middle. CDR1 is ENHRY and CDR2 is SYGVKD in the germline V gene. This CDR3 has 14 residues. The material sequenced was peripheral blood. The TCR comes from a woman in her thirties or forties with active or convalescent COVID-19. The rearrangement joins TRBV10-3 to TRBJ1-2; tentative D call: TRBD1 (5 bases). The CDR3 protein is CATYGEGAIYGYTF. The CDR3 DNA is TGTGCCACCTATGGGGAAGGGGCGATCTATGGCTACACCTTC.